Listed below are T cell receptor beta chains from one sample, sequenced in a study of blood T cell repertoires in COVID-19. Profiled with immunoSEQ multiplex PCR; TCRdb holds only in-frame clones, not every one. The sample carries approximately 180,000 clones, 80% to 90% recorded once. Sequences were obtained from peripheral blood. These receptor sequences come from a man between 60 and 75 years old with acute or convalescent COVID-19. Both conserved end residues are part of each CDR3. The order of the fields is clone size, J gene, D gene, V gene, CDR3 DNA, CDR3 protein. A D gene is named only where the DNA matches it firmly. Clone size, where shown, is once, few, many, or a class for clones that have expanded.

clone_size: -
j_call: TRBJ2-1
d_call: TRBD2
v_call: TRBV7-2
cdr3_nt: TGTGCCAGCAGCTTATATTTGGCGGGAGGGCCCTACAATGAGCAGTTCTTC
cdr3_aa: CASSLYLAGGPYNEQFF

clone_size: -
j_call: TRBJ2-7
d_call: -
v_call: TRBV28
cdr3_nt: TGTGCCAGCAGCCCGATACATTCCTACGAGCAGTACTTC
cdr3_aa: CASSPIHSYEQYF

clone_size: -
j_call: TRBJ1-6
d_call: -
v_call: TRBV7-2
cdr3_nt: TGTGCCAGCAGCTTGGTGGGAGGTGATAATTCACCCCTCCACTTT
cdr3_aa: CASSLVGGDNSPLHF

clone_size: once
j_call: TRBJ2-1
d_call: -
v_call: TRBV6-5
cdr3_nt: TGTGCCAGCAGACTCGACAGAAACAATGAGCAGTTCTTC
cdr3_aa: CASRLDRNNEQFF

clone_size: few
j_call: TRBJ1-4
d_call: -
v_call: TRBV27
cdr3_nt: TGTGCCAGCAGTTCTGGGCATGAAAAACTGTTTTTT
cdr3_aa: CASSSGHEKLFF

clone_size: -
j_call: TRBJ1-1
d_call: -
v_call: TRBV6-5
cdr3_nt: TGTGCCAGCCGTCTGTTCCCAGGCGGGGACACTGAAGCTTTCTTT
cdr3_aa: CASRLFPGGDTEAFF

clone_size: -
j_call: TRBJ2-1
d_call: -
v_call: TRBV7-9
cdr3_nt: TGTGCCAGCAGCTTATCGAAGGACTTTCCGAGCTCCTACAATGAGCAGTTCTTC
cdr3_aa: CASSLSKDFPSSYNEQFF

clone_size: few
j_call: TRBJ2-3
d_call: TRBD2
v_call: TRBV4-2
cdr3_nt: TGTGCCAGCAGCACCTTAGCGGGAGGGTTTATGAGAAACACAGATACGCAGTATTTT
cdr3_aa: CASSTLAGGFMRNTDTQYF

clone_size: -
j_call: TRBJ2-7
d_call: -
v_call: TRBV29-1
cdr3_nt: TGCAGCGCCCGGGGAGACGAGCAGTACTTC
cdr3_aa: CSARGDEQYF

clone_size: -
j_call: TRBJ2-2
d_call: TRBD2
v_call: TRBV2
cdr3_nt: TGTGCCATCCCGGGACTAGCGGGAGGGCCAAGTTTGGATACGAACACCGGGGAGCTGTTTTTT
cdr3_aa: CAIPGLAGGPSLDTNTGELFF

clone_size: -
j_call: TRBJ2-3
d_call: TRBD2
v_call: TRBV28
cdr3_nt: TGTGCCAGCAGTTTGACTAGCGGGTCCTCAGATACGCAGTATTTT
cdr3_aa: CASSLTSGSSDTQYF

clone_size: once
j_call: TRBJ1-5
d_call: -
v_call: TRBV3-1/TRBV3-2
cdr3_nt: TGTGCCAGCAGCCAAGTCCCTAATCAGCCCCAGCATTTT
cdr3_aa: CASSQVPNQPQHF

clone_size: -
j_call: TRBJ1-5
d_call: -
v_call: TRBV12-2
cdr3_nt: TGTGCAAGTCGCTTAGTAATACTGACGGGTCAGCCCCAGCATTTT
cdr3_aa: CASRLVILTGQPQHF

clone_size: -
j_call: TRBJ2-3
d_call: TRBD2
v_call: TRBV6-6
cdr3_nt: TGTGCCAGCAGCCCAAGGGGGACTAGCGCGACAGATACGCAGTATTTT
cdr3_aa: CASSPRGTSATDTQYF

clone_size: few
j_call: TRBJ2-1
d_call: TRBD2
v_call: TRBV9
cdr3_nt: TGTGCCAGCAGCCCGGCCGGCGGGAGGGTTGAGCAGTTCTTC
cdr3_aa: CASSPAGGRVEQFF

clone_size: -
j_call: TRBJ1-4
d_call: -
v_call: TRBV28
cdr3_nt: TGTGCCAGCAGTTTATTCGATACAGGGACTAATGAAAAACTGTTTTTT
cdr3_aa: CASSLFDTGTNEKLFF